Shown below are 14 T cell receptor beta chains from a single sample sequenced in a study of cytomegalovirus exposure and HLA in healthy donors. The PCR ran on 60 Vbeta and 13 Jbeta primers. Clones were sequenced by immunoSEQ multiplex PCR, and TCRdb holds only the in-frame ones, with some missing. This sample has 85,000 to 100,000 clones, with 60% to 80% found just once. The material sequenced was PBMCs. The receptor set was obtained from a woman in her 30s in good health and CMV-seronegative.

This chain uses TRBV7-9 with TRBJ1-2, with TRBD1 identical over 7 bases. After removal of 3 bases from V and 7 bases from J, the junction contained 8 bases not matched to a gene. This CDR3 is built from 14 residues. Germline assignment: CDR1 SEHNR and CDR2 FQNEAQ (reference sequence). DNA of the CDR3: TGTGCCAGCAGCTTGGCCGACAGGGCTAGTGGCTACACCTTC. Its protein is CASSLADRASGYTF.

The V gene is TRBV5-1, the J gene TRBJ1-3; D is possibly TRBD1 (6 bases). Germline V lookup: CDR1 SGHRS, CDR2 YFSETQ. This CDR3 is built from 14 residues. Trimming stripped 0 bases from V and 4 bases from J, with 8 bases between. The CDR3 here is CASSLGGHGNTIYF. The CDR3 DNA reads TGCGCCAGCAGCTTGGGGGGACACGGAAACACCATATATTTT.

This clone is a singleton in its sample. The CDR3 loop reads CASSQDRARGEKLFF. The CDR3 bases are TGTGCCAGCAGCCAAGATAGGGCGAGGGGGGAAAAACTGTTTTTT. This chain connects TRBV14 to TRBJ1-4, with a tentative D call TRBD1 (6 bases). The V and J ends lost 0 bases and 8 bases respectively, with 13 bases between them. Germline CDR1 is SGHDN and CDR2 is FVKESK. The CDR3 spans 15 residues.

The CDR3 spells CATSRLGSSGAYEQYF. DNA for the CDR3: TGTGCCACCAGCAGATTGGGGTCCTCCGGGGCCTACGAGCAGTACTTC. The V gene is TRBV15, the J gene TRBJ2-7; a weak D match, TRBD2 (5 bases). V was cut by 2 bases and J by 2 bases, with 16 bases left in between. The CDR3 consists of 16 residues. Germline V gene lookup returns CDR1 LNHNV and CDR2 YYDKDF (reference sequence).

The chain uses TRBV27 and TRBJ1-4, with 8 bases lining up with TRBD1. J lost 8 bases, V lost 2 bases, and 4 bases had no gene match. The CDR3 length is 14 residues. Looked up from germline, CDR1 is MNHEY and CDR2 is SMNVEV (reference sequence). CDR3 protein: CASSLGQGAEKLFF. In DNA, the CDR3 is TGTGCCAGCAGTTTAGGCCAGGGGGCGGAAAAACTGTTTTTT.

This chain uses TRBV27 with TRBJ2-2, with TRBD1 matching over 9 bases. Germline assignment: CDR1 MNHEY and CDR2 SMNVEV (reference sequence). Trimming removed 6 bases from V and 6 bases from J; junction bases left unmatched: 8. CDR3 length: 15 amino acids. CDR3 in amino acids: CASRTGQGLPGELFF. CDR3 DNA sequence: TGTGCCAGCAGGACGGGACAGGGACTCCCCGGGGAGCTGTTTTTT.

The chain couples TRBV6-5 to TRBJ1-2; TRBD1 matches at 7 bases. This CDR3 is 13 amino acids long. V gave up 5 bases and J gave up 8 bases; unmatched junction bases: 8. Germline V gene lookup returns CDR1 MNHEY and CDR2 SVGAGI. CDR3 DNA sequence: TGTGCCAGCAGTAACTGGGACAGTTCGGGCTACACCTTC. It translates to CASSNWDSSGYTF.

The chain couples TRBV5-6 to TRBJ1-2; perhaps TRBD1 as D (5 bases). The CDR3 spans 13 residues. The ends were cut back, 3 bases at V and 7 bases at J, with 13 bases in the middle. Per the germline V gene, CDR1 is SGHDT and CDR2 is YYEEEE. This CDR3 reads CASSWGDRGGYTF. The CDR3 nucleotides read TGTGCCAGCAGCTGGGGGGATCGGGGTGGCTACACCTTC.

This clone has more than one count but fewer than ten. V and J are TRBV4-3 and TRBJ2-7; 7 nucleotides align to TRBD1. CDR1 and CDR2 from the germline V gene are LGHNA and YSLEER. The CDR3 runs to 13 residues. The V gene end was trimmed by 3 bases and the J gene end by 7 bases; junction bases not matched to a gene: 6. The CDR3, as DNA: TGCGCCAGCAGCCAGACAGGGTTCGGGGAGCAGTACTTC. It codes for CASSQTGFGEQYF.

This clone showed up just a few times. The chain carries TRBV7-2 and TRBJ2-3; 14 nucleotides match TRBD2. Germline V gene sequence: CDR1 SGHTA, CDR2 FQGNSA. The CDR3 totals 17 residues. V lost 2 bases and J lost 3; bases outside the gene matches: 4. The CDR3 region has the DNA TGTGCCAGCAGCTTACGACTAGCGGGAGGGCCGACAGATACGCAGTATTTT. Amino acid sequence: CASSLRLAGGPTDTQYF. The full variable domain, in which reference TRBV7-2 and TRBJ2-3 provide the parts outside the CDR3, is GAGVSQSPSNKVTEKGKDVELRCDPISGHTALYWYRQSLGQGLEFLIYFQGNSAPDKSGLPSDRFSAERTGGSVSTLTIQRTQQEDSAVYLCASSLRLAGGPTDTQYFGPGTRLTVL.

In its sample, this clone was seen a few times. The chain uses TRBV5-1 and TRBJ1-1; D is possibly TRBD1 (6 bases). Germline V gene lookup returns CDR1 SGHRS and CDR2 YFSETQ. This CDR3 contains 12 residues. The ends were cut back, 1 base at V and 5 bases at J, with 6 bases in the middle. CDR3 DNA: TGCGCCAGCAGCTTGACAGGGACTGAAGCTTTCTTT. Protein: CASSLTGTEAFF.

As to this clone: The same CDR3 also results from other DNA sequences found in this sample. V usage is TRBV5-1 and J usage is TRBJ1-1; a weak D match, TRBD1 (5 bases). The CDR3 sequence is 13 residues long. Trimming removed 3 bases from V and 4 bases from J, with 10 bases in between. CDR1 and CDR2 from the germline V gene are SGHRS and YFSETQ. CDR3 region: CASSYQQGTEAFF. As DNA, the CDR3 is TGCGCCAGCAGCTACCAGCAGGGCACTGAAGCTTTCTTT.

This clone was detected a few times. This sequence joins TRBV5-1 and TRBJ2-6; 9 bases fit TRBD1. The ends lost 3 bases at V and 0 bases at J; junction bases unmatched: 7. This CDR3 comprises 18 residues. Per the germline V gene, CDR1 is SGHRS and CDR2 is YFSETQ. The CDR3 DNA follows: TGCGCCAGCAGCTACCGGGACAGGGATTCCTCTGGGGCCAACGTCCTGACTTTC. This sequence encodes CASSYRDRDSSGANVLTF.

The rearrangement links TRBV7-7 to TRBJ2-5; no reliable D call. The CDR3 covers 12 residues. Germline-derived CDR1 and CDR2 are SSHAT and FNYEAQ (reference sequence). V gave up 4 bases and J gave up 5 bases, with 8 bases separating them. The CDR3 nucleotides read TGTGCCAGCAGCTCAGGTCCGGAGACCCAGTACTTC. Translated, it gives CASSSGPETQYF.